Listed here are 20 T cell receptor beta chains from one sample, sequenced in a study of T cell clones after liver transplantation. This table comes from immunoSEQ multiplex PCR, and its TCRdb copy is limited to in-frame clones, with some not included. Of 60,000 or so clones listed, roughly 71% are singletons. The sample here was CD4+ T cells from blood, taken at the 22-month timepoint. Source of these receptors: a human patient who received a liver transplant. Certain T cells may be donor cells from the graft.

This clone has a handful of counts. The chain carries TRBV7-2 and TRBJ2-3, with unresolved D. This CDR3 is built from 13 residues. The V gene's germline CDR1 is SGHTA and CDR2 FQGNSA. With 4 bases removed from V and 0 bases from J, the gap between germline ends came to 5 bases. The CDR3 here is CASSSFSTDTQYF. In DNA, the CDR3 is TGTGCCAGCAGCTCATTTAGCACAGATACGCAGTATTTT.

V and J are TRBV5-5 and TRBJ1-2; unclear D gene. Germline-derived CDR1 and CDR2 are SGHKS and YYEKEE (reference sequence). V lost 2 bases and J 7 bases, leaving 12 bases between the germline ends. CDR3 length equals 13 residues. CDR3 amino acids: CASSFTDEGGYTF. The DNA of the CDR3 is TGTGCCAGCAGCTTTACTGATGAAGGTGGCTACACCTTC.

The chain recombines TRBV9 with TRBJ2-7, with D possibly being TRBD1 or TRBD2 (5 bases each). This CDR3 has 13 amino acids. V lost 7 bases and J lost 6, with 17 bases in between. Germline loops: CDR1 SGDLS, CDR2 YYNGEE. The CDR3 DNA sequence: TGTGCCAGCGGGTGGGGACCCGGCAGCGAGCAGTACTTC. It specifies CASGWGPGSEQYF.

The DNA for the CDR3 is TGTGCCAGCAGCGCGGACAGGCTCTCCTACAATGAGCAGTTCTTC. This encodes CASSADRLSYNEQFF. The chain has TRBV7-4 and TRBJ2-1; 7 nucleotides match TRBD1. CDR3 length: 15 amino acids. Germline lookup yields CDR1 SGHVT and CDR2 SQSDAQ. V shed 5 bases, J shed 0 bases, and the junction held 4 bases outside the gene matches.

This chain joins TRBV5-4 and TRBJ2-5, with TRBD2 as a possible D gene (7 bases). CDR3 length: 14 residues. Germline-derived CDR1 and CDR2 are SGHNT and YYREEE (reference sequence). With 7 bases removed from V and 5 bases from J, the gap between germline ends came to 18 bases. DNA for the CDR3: TGTGCCAGCCAGGGAGGGGGATCTAGGGAGACCCAGTACTTC. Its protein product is CASQGGGSRETQYF.

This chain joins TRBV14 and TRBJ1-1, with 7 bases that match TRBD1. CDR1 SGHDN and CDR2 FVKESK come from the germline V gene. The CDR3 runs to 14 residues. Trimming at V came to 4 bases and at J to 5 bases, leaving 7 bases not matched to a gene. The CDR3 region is CASSPRDRRTEAFF. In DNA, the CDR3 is TGTGCCAGCAGCCCCCGGGACAGACGGACTGAAGCTTTCTTT.

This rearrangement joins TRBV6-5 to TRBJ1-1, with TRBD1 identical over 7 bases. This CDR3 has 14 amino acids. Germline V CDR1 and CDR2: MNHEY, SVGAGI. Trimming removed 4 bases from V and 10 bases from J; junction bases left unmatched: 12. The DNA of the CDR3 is TGTGCCAGCAGTTCTTACAGGGGCGGGGGGGGAGCTTTCTTT. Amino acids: CASSSYRGGGGAFF.

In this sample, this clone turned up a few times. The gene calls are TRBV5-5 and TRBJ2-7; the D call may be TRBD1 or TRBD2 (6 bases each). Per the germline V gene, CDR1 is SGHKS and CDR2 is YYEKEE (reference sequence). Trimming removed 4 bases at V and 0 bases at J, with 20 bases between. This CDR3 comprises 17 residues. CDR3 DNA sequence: TGTGCCAGCAGCGGGGGGACCGGGACAACTACCTCCTACGAGCAGTACTTC. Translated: CASSGGTGTTTSYEQYF.

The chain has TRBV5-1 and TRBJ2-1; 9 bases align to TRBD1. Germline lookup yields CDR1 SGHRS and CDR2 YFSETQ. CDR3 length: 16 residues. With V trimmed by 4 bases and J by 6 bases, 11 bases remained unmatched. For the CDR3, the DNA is TGCGCCAGCAGCCTTAGGACAGGGGAAGGCCGCAATGAGCAGTTCTTC. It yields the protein CASSLRTGEGRNEQFF.

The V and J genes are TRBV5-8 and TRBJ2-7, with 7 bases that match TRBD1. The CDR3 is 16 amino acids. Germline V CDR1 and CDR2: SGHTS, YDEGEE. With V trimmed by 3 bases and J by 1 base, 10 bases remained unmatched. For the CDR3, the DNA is TGTGCCAGCAGCTCCGGACAGGCCCCATTTTCCTACGAGCAGTACTTC. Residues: CASSSGQAPFSYEQYF.

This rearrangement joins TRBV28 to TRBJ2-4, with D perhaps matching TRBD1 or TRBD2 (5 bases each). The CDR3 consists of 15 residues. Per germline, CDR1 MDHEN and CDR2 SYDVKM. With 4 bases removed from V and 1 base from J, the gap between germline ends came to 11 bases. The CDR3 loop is CASSSEWGAKNIQYF. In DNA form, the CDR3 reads TGTGCCAGCAGTTCCGAATGGGGGGCCAAAAACATTCAGTACTTC.

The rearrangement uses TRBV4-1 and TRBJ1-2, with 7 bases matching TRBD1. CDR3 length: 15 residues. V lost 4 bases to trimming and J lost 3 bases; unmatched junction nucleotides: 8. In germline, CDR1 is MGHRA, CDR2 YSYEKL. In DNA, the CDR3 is TGCGCCAGCAGCCCGGTCCCGGGACAGCACTATGGCTACACCTTC. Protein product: CASSPVPGQHYGYTF.

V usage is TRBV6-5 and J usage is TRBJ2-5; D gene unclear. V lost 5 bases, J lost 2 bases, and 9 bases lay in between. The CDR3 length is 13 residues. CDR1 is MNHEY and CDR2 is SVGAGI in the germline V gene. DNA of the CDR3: TGTGCCAGCAGTGGCGGATTTCAAGAGACCCAGTACTTC. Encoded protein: CASSGGFQETQYF.

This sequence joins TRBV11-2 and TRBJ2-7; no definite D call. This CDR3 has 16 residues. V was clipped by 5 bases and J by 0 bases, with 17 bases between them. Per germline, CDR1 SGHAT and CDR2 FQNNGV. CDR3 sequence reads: CASSPLRRSSSYEQYF. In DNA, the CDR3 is TGTGCCAGCAGCCCCCTCCGCAGATCGAGCTCCTACGAGCAGTACTTC.

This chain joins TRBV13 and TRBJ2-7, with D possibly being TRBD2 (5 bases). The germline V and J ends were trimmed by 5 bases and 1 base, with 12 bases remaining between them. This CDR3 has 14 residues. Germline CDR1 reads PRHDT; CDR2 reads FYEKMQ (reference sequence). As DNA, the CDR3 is TGTGCCAGCAGCCCCGCTCGGGGATCCTACGAGCAGTACTTC. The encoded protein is CASSPARGSYEQYF.

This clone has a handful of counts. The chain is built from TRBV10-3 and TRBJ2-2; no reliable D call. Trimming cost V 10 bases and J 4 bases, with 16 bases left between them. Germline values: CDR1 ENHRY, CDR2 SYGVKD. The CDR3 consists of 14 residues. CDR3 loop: CATSSPRTTGELFF. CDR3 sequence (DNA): TGTGCCACCTCCAGTCCTCGAACCACCGGGGAGCTGTTTTTT.

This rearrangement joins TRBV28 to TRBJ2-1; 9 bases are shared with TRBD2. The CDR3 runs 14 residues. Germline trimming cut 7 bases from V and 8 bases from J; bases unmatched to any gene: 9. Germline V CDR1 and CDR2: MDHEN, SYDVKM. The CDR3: CASMSGGQKDEQFF. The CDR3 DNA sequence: TGTGCCAGCATGAGCGGGGGGCAAAAGGATGAGCAGTTCTTC.

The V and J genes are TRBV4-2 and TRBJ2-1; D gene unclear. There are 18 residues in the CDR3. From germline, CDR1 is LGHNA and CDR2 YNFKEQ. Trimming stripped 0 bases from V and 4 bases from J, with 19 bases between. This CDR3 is CASSQEAPQVAPYNEQFF. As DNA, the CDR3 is TGTGCCAGCAGCCAAGAAGCCCCTCAGGTGGCCCCTTACAATGAGCAGTTCTTC.

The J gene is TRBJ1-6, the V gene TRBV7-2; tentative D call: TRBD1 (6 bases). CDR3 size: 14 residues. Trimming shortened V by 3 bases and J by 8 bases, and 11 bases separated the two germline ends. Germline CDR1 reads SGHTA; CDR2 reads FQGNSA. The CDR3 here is CASSFTGRDSPLHF. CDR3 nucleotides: TGTGCCAGCAGCTTCACAGGGCGAGATTCACCCCTCCACTTT.

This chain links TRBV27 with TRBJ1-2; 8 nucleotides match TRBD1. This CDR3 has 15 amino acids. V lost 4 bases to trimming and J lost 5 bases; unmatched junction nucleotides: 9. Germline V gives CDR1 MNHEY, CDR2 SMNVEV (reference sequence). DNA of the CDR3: TGTGCCAGCAGTTCGGGACAGGATGTCCCATATGGCTACACCTTC. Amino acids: CASSSGQDVPYGYTF.